The next 27 T cell receptor beta chains were all read from a single sample in a study of T cell repertoires in cytomegalovirus infection. No antigens are known for them. TCRdb itself ran the reads through MiXCR, one entry per CDR3 protein. Among some 940,000 distinct CDR3 sequences, approximately 31% were seen once, and the ten largest hold roughly an eighth. The sequencing here drew on cultured CD8+ T cells from PBMCs, taken from culture after CMV antigen stimulation. These TCRs come from a human donor in good health (CMV status not recorded). Some clones in this sample may be carry-over from other donors' samples.

This clonotype was recorded a few times. This rearrangement joins TRBV28 to TRBJ2-3; no definite D call. Per the germline V gene, CDR1 is MDHEN and CDR2 is SYDVKM. This CDR3 spans 19 amino acids. Between the trimmed V and J ends, which lost 5 bases and 5 bases, there was a span of 29 bases. The CDR3 DNA is TGTGCCAGCAGTCCACCTCGAGGAACGGTCGGCCCATACGAAGATACGCAGTATTTT. It translates to CASSPPRGTVGPYEDTQYF.

This clonotype was seen a few times. This chain connects TRBV4-2 to TRBJ1-5; no clear D gene. There are 15 residues in the CDR3. Germline CDR1 LGHNA, CDR2 YNFKEQ. V lost 0 bases to trimming and J lost 1 base, with 7 bases between them. The CDR3 DNA is TGTGCCAGCAGCCAAGAGGGGATAAGCAATCAGCCCCAGCATTTT. Translating it yields CASSQEGISNQPQHF.

In its sample, this clonotype was seen many times. This chain links TRBV7-2 with TRBJ1-2; D perhaps matches TRBD1 (6 bases). Trimming shortened V by 1 base and J by 2 bases, and 11 bases separated the two germline ends. The CDR3 extends over 15 amino acids. Germline V gives CDR1 SGHTA, CDR2 FQGNSA. CDR3 loop: CASSLDRVENYGYTF. The CDR3 DNA reads TGTGCCAGCAGCTTAGACAGGGTCGAGAACTATGGCTACACCTTC. The whole variable domain, remainder taken from reference TRBV7-2 and TRBJ1-2, is GAGVSQSPSNKVTEKGKDVELRCDPISGHTALYWYRQSLGQGLEFLIYFQGNSAPDKSGLPSDRFSAERTGGSVSTLTIQRTQQEDSAVYLCASSLDRVENYGYTFGSGTRLTVV.

Here the CDR3 DNA reads TGTGCCAGCAGCTTGGGGCTCAGGGAAGGACTCGCTGAAGCTTTCTTT. Amino acid sequence: CASSLGLREGLAEAFF. The V and J genes are TRBV5-4 and TRBJ1-1; D is possibly TRBD1 (5 bases). The length of the CDR3 is 16 residues. In germline, CDR1 is SGHNT, CDR2 YYREEE (reference sequence). Trimming shortened V by 0 bases and J by 6 bases, and 18 bases separated the two germline ends.

V and J are TRBV11-1 and TRBJ2-3; TRBD1 might be the D (6 bases). This CDR3 has 15 amino acids. The germline CDR1 and CDR2 sequences are SGHAT and FQDESV (reference sequence). Trimming took off 1 base at V and 4 bases at J, with 12 bases between the two ends. The CDR3 nucleotides are TGTGCCAGCAGCTTAGGACAGGTCCGGCCAGATACGCAGTATTTT. Translation gives CASSLGQVRPDTQYF.

This sequence joins TRBV19 and TRBJ1-1, with no clear D. Germline CDR1 and CDR2: LNHDA and SQIVND (reference sequence). Trimming pared 7 bases from V and 2 bases from J, leaving 8 bases between. The length of the CDR3 is 12 residues. CDR3 sequence (DNA): TGTGCCAGTATTTGGGGAAACACTGAAGCTTTCTTT. Amino acids: CASIWGNTEAFF.

V gene TRBV2 combines with J gene TRBJ2-1; unclear D gene. V lost 8 bases and J 2 bases, leaving 10 bases between the germline ends. The CDR3 totals 13 residues. Germline CDR1 and CDR2: SNHLY and FYNNEI. This chain's CDR3 is CASGDGAYNEQFF. The CDR3 DNA follows: TGTGCCAGCGGAGATGGGGCCTACAATGAGCAGTTCTTC.

By sample fraction, this clonotype is medium-sized. The V and J genes are TRBV7-9 and TRBJ2-5; D is undetermined. Germline CDR1 is SEHNR and CDR2 is FQNEAQ (reference sequence). With 2 bases removed from V and 2 bases from J, the gap between germline ends came to 12 bases. The CDR3 covers 15 residues. The CDR3 protein is CASSLSGYLQETQYF. DNA of the CDR3: TGTGCCAGCAGCTTATCCGGCTACCTGCAAGAGACCCAGTACTTC. The whole variable domain, remainder taken from reference TRBV7-9 and TRBJ2-5, is DTGVSQNPRHKITKRGQNVTFRCDPISEHNRLYWYRQTLGQGPEFLTYFQNEAQLEKSRLLSDRFSAERPKGSFSTLEIQRTEQGDSAMYLCASSLSGYLQETQYFGPGTRLLVL.

Notes on this clonotype: This may stem from a read error, because a much larger clone lies one nucleotide away. This chain links TRBV7-6 with TRBJ2-1; 16 positions agree with TRBD2. Germline CDR1 SGHVS, CDR2 FNYEAQ. With V trimmed by 5 bases and J by 3 bases, 7 bases remained unmatched. The length of the CDR3 is 18 residues. In DNA form, the CDR3 reads TGTGCCAGCAGCCAGGGGACTAGCGGGGGGGTGAACTACAATGAGCAGTTCTTC. This translates into CASSQGTSGGVNYNEQFF.

CDR3 DNA sequence: TGTGCCAGCAGTCCAACAGGGGCTAAAGCCGGGGAGCTGTTTTTT. It codes for CASSPTGAKAGELFF. The genes are TRBV12-3 or TRBV12-4 and TRBJ2-2, with 7 bases that match TRBD1. The CDR3 loop spans 15 amino acids. Trimming took 5 bases from V and 6 from J; bases not matched to a gene: 9.

J is TRBJ2-2 and V is TRBV6-6; 13 bases match TRBD2. This CDR3 region has 19 residues. CDR1 is MNHNY, CDR2 SVGAGI, per germline (reference sequence). V trimming: 5 bases; J trimming: 3 bases; junction bases outside the gene matches: 12. The DNA of the CDR3 is TGTGCCAGCAGTGGTCTACGGACTGGACTAGCGGGGGACACCGGGGAGCTGTTTTTT. Protein sequence: CASSGLRTGLAGDTGELFF.

The chain couples TRBV6-5 to TRBJ1-1, with D perhaps matching TRBD1 (5 bases). The CDR3 contains 13 residues. CDR1 is MNHEY, CDR2 SVGAGI, per germline. Trimming took off 2 bases at V and 5 bases at J, with 9 bases between the two ends. CDR3 region: CASSYAGQTEAFF. The CDR3 DNA sequence: TGTGCCAGCAGTTACGCGGGGCAGACTGAAGCTTTCTTT.

This sequence joins TRBV12-3 or TRBV12-4 and TRBJ2-6; 7 bases map to TRBD1. J gave up 0 bases and V 6 bases, and 11 bases lay outside the gene matches. The CDR3 is 18 amino acids. CDR3 nucleotides: TGTGCCAGCAGACCCGGGACAGAGTTATTCTCTGGGGCCAACGTCCTGACTTTC. Residues: CASRPGTELFSGANVLTF.

This clonotype came up many times. This chain uses TRBV7-8 with TRBJ1-6, with TRBD1 identical over 8 bases. Germline lookup yields CDR1 SGHVS and CDR2 FQNEAQ. This CDR3 region has 16 residues. Unmatched junction bases numbered 5, after V lost 2 bases and J lost 5 bases. The CDR3 protein is CASSLSQGDDNSPLHF. DNA of the CDR3: TGTGCCAGCAGCTTATCACAGGGGGACGATAATTCACCCCTCCACTTT.

V usage is TRBV2 and J usage is TRBJ2-1, with 8 bases that match TRBD2. The CDR3 consists of 21 residues. The V and J ends lost 4 bases and 0 bases, in that order; junction bases with no gene match: 20. Germline V gives CDR1 SNHLY, CDR2 FYNNEI. For the CDR3, the DNA is TGTGCCAGCAGTGGAAGGATCCAGAGGGCTAGCGGGTCCTTCTCCTACAATGAGCAGTTCTTC. As protein: CASSGRIQRASGSFSYNEQFF.

This clonotype was counted between two and nine times. This chain connects TRBV2 to TRBJ2-1, with D unclear. CDR1 SNHLY and CDR2 FYNNEI come from the germline V gene. The CDR3 covers 10 residues. Trimming took off 10 bases at V and 5 bases at J, with 6 bases between the two ends. CDR3 residues: CATYDNEQFF. CDR3 DNA: TGTGCCACCTACGACAATGAGCAGTTCTTC.

V and J are TRBV27 and TRBJ2-1; 11 nucleotides line up with TRBD1. This CDR3 region has 17 residues. Germline V CDR1 and CDR2: MNHEY, SMNVEV (reference sequence). J lost 1 base, V lost 2 bases, and 4 bases had no gene match. The CDR3 loop reads CASSLAGTGGSYNEQFF. The CDR3 bases are TGTGCCAGCAGTTTAGCCGGGACAGGGGGGTCCTACAATGAGCAGTTCTTC.

V and J are TRBV20-1 and TRBJ2-7; D possibly matches TRBD1 or TRBD2 (5 bases each). V dropped 6 bases and J dropped 6 bases, with 18 bases sitting between them. The CDR3 spans 13 residues. The germline CDR1 and CDR2 sequences are DFQATT and SNEGSKA (reference sequence). The CDR3 nucleotides are TGCAGTGCCCGGGGCAGGCCGGCCTGCGAGCAGTACTTC. Encoded protein: CSARGRPACEQYF.

The chain employs TRBV12-3 or TRBV12-4 and TRBJ2-5; D tentatively reads TRBD1 or TRBD2 (6 bases each). V was shortened by 6 bases and J by 5 bases, with 19 bases between the two germline ends. This CDR3 region has 15 residues. The CDR3, as DNA: TGTGCCAGCAGAGAAGCGGAGGGGGTAGGTGAGACCCAGTACTTC. Protein product: CASREAEGVGETQYF.

The table lists this clonotype with many counts. The gene calls are TRBV11-2 and TRBJ2-1, with 11 bases identical to TRBD1. V lost 1 base, J lost 10 bases, and 21 bases stayed unmatched. The CDR3 has 20 amino acids. The V gene's germline CDR1 is SGHAT and CDR2 FQNNGV. CDR3 loop: CASSLVGTGGGKRGEGEQFF. For the CDR3, the DNA is TGTGCCAGCAGCTTAGTTGGGACAGGGGGAGGGAAGCGGGGGGAAGGCGAGCAGTTCTTC.

This clonotype was seen repeatedly, ten times or more. The chain carries TRBV7-8 and TRBJ2-3; D gene ambiguous. This CDR3 contains 12 residues. Germline loops: CDR1 SGHVS, CDR2 FQNEAQ. V dropped 8 bases and J dropped 1 base, with 7 bases sitting between them. The CDR3 loop reads CASHQGTDTQYF. The CDR3 DNA follows: TGTGCCAGCCATCAGGGCACAGATACGCAGTATTTT.

This clonotype was detected only a few times. The J gene is TRBJ2-5, the V gene TRBV4-1; possibly TRBD1 or TRBD2 for D (5 bases each). The length of the CDR3 is 16 residues. Germline V gene lookup returns CDR1 MGHRA and CDR2 YSYEKL. The germline V and J ends were trimmed by 0 bases and 4 bases, with 15 bases remaining between them. The CDR3 loop is CASSQESQGESETQYF. DNA of the CDR3: TGCGCCAGCAGCCAAGAAAGCCAGGGAGAATCAGAGACCCAGTACTTC.

This clonotype has a handful of counts. The DNA for the CDR3 is TGTGCCAGCAGCTTAGCCTATACGCAGTATTTT. Encoded protein: CASSLAYTQYF. The rearrangement joins TRBV7-6 to TRBJ2-3; D not resolved. Germline V gives CDR1 SGHVS, CDR2 FNYEAQ. V was trimmed by 0 bases and J by 7 bases, leaving 2 bases between them. This CDR3 region has 11 residues. The complete variable domain, with remaining parts taken from reference TRBV7-6 and TRBJ2-3, reads GAGVSQSPRYKVTKRGQDVALRCDPISGHVSLYWYRQALGQGPEFLTYFNYEAQQDKSGLPNDRFSAERPEGSISTLTIQRTEQRDSAMYRCASSLAYTQYFGPGTRLTVL.

The CDR3 nucleotides read TGTGCCAGCAGCCAACATAGCGGGGGGCCTTACGAGCAGTACTTC. This translates into CASSQHSGGPYEQYF. The chain uses TRBV4-2 and TRBJ2-7, with TRBD2 identical over 10 bases. J lost 4 bases, V lost 2 bases, and 5 bases had no gene match. From germline, CDR1 is LGHNA and CDR2 YNFKEQ. The CDR3 is 15 residues long.

A few counts support this clonotype. The V gene is TRBV7-8, the J gene TRBJ2-7; D is perhaps TRBD2 (6 bases). CDR3 length: 16 residues. CDR1 and CDR2 (germline): SGHVS, FQNEAQ. Trimming shortened V by 2 bases and J by 0 bases, and 14 bases separated the two germline ends. This chain's CDR3 is CASSLSIGGSSYEQYV. The DNA for the CDR3 is TGTGCCAGCAGCTTAAGTATCGGGGGTAGCTCCTACGAGCAGTACGTC.

This sequence joins TRBV5-6 and TRBJ2-1; D not resolved. V lost 2 bases and J lost 5, with 8 bases in between. CDR3 length equals 13 residues. Germline V gene sequence: CDR1 SGHDT, CDR2 YYEEEE. The chain's CDR3 is CASSLLVHNEQFF. As DNA, the CDR3 is TGTGCCAGCAGCTTATTGGTCCACAATGAGCAGTTCTTC.

This chain links TRBV7-6 with TRBJ2-5; 7 nucleotides agree with TRBD1. The CDR3 has 16 amino acids. The germline V gene has CDR1 SGHVS and CDR2 FNYEAQ. V lost 3 bases and J lost 2; bases outside the gene matches: 9. CDR3 DNA sequence: TGTGCCAGCAGCTTCCTATCGGGACAGTCACAAGAGACCCAGTACTTC. Protein sequence: CASSFLSGQSQETQYF.